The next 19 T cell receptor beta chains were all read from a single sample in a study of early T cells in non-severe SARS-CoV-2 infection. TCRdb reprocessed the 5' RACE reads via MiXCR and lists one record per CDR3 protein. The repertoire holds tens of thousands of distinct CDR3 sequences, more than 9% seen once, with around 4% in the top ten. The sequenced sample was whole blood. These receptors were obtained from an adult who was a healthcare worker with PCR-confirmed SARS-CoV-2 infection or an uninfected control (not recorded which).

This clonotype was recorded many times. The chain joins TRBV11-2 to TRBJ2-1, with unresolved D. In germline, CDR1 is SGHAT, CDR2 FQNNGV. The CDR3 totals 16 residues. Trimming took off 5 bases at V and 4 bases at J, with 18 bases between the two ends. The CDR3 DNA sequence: TGTGCCAGCAGCGTCCCCACGTTATCGGTTTACAATGAGCAGTTCTTC. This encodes CASSVPTLSVYNEQFF.

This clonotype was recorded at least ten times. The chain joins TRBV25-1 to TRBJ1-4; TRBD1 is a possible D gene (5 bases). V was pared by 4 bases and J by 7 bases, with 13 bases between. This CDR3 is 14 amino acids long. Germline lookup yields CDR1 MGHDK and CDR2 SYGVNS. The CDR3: CASSGEGVAEKLFF. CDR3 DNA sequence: TGTGCCAGCAGTGGAGAAGGGGTGGCTGAAAAACTGTTTTTT.

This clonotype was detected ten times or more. Written as DNA, the CDR3 is TGTGCCATCAGTGAGCAAGGACAGGGTGAGCAGTTCTTC. This codes for CAISEQGQGEQFF. The chain uses TRBV10-3 and TRBJ2-1, with 8 bases lining up with TRBD1. Germline lookup yields CDR1 ENHRY and CDR2 SYGVKD. Trimming took 2 bases from V and 9 from J; bases not matched to a gene: 3. There are 13 residues in the CDR3.

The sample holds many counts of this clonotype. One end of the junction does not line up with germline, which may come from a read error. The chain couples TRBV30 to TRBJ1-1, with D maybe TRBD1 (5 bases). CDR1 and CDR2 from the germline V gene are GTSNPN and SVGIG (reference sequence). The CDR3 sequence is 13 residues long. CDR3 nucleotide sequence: TGTGCCTGGACAATTAGTTTAGCCGGGACCCTCACTTTT. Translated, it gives CAWTISLAGTLTF.

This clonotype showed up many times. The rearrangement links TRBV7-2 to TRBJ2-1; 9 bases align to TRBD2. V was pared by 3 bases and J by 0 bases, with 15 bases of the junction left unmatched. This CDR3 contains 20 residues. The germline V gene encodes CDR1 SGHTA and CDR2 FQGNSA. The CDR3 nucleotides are TGTGCCAGCAGCTTCCCCCAAGGAACTAGCGGGTCCAGCTCCTACAATGAGCAGTTCTTC. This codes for CASSFPQGTSGSSSYNEQFF.

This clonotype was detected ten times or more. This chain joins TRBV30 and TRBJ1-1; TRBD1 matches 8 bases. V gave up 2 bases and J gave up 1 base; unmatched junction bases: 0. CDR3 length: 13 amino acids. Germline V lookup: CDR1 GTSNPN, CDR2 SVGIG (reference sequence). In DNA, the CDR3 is TGTGCCTGGAGTCAGGGGGCGAACACTGAAGCTTTCTTT. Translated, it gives CAWSQGANTEAFF. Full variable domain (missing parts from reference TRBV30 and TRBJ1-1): SQTIHQWPATLVQPVGSPLSLECTVEGTSNPNLYWYRQAAGRGLQLLFYSVGIGQISSEVPQNLSASRPQDRQFILSSKKLLLSDSGFYLCAWSQGANTEAFFGQGTRLTVV.

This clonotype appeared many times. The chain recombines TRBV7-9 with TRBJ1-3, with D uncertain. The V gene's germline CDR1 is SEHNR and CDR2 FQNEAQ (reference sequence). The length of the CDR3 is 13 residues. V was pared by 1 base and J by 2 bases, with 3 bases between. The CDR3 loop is CASSLVAGNTIYF. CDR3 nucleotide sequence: TGTGCCAGCAGCTTAGTGGCTGGAAACACCATATATTTT.

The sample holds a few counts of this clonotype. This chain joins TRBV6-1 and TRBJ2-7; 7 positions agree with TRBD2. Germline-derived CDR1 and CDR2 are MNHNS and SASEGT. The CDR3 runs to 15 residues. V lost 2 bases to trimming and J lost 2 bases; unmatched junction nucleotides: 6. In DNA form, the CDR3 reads TGTGCCAGCAGTGAAATGGCTAGCGGAACCTACGAGCAGTACTTC. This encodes CASSEMASGTYEQYF.

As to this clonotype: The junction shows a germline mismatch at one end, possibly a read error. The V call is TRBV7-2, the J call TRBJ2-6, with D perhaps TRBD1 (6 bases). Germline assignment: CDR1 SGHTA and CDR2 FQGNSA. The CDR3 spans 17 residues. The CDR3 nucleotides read TGTGCCAGCAGCTTACGGATTCCGACAGGCCCGGCGAACGGCCTGACTTTC. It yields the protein CASSLRIPTGPANGLTF. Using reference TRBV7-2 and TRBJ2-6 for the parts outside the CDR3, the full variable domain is GAGVSQSPSNKVTEKGKDVELRCDPISGHTALYWYRQSLGQGLEFLIYFQGNSAPDKSGLPSDRFSAERTGGSVSTLTIQRTQQEDSAVYLCASSLRIPTGPANGLTFGAGSRLTVL.

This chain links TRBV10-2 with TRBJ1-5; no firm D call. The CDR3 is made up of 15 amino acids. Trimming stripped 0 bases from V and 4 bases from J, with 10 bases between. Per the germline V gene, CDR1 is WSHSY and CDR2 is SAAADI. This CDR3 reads CASSESDPVNQPQHF. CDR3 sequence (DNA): TGCGCCAGCAGTGAGTCCGACCCCGTAAATCAGCCCCAGCATTTT.

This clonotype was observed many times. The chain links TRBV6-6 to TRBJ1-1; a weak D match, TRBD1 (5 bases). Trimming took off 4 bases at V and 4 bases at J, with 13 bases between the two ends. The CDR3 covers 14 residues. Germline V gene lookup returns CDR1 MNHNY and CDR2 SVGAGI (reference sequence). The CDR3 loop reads CASSFSGMGTEAFF. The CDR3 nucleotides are TGTGCCAGCAGTTTTTCAGGGATGGGCACTGAAGCTTTCTTT.

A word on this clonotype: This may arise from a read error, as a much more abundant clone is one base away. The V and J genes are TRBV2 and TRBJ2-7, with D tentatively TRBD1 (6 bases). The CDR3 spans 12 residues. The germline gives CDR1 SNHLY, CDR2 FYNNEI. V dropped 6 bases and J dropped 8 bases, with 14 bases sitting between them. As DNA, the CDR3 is TGTGCCAGCAGCCCAGTGAGGGGGAAGCAGTACTTC. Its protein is CASSPVRGKQYF.

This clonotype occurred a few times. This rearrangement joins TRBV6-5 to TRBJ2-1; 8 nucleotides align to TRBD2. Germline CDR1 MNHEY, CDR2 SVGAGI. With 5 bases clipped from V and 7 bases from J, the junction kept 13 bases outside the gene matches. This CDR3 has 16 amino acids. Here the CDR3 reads CASSPTRTSSLNEQFF. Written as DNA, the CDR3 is TGTGCCAGCAGTCCGACGAGGACTAGCTCGCTAAATGAGCAGTTCTTC.

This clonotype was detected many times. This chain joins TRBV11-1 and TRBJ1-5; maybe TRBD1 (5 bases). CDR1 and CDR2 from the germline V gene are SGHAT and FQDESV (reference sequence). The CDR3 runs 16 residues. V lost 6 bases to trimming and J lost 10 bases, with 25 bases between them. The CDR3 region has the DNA TGTGCCAGCAGTTTCTCCCCTGGGACGGCCCTCGGCCCCCAGCATTTT. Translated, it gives CASSFSPGTALGPQHF.

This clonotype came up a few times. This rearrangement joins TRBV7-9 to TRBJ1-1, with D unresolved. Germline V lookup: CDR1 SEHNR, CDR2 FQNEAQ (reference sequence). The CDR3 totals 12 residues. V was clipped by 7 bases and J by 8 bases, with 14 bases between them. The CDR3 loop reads CASIALVGEAFF. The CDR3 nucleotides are TGTGCCAGCATCGCGTTAGTGGGGGAAGCTTTCTTT.

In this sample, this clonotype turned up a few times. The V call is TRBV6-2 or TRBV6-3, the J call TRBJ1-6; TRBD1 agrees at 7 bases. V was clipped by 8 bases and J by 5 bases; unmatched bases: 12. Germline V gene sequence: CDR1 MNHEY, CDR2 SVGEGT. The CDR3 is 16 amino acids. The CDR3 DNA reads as TGTGCCAGCGGCCCTCCACAGGGGTTCAATAATTCACCCCTCCACTTT. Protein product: CASGPPQGFNNSPLHF.

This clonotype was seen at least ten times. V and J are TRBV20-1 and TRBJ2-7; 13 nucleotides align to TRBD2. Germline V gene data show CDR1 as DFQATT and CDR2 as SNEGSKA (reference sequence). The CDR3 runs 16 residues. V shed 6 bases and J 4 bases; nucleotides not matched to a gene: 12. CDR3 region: CSATTSGGALSYEQYF. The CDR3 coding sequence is TGCAGTGCCACAACTAGCGGGGGGGCCTTGTCGTACGAGCAGTACTTC.

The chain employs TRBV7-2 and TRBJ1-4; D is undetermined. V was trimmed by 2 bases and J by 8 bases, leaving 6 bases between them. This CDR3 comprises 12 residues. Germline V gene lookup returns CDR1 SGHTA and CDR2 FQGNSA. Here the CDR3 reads CASSLMREKLFF. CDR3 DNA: TGTGCCAGCAGCTTAATGCGGGAAAAACTGTTTTTT.

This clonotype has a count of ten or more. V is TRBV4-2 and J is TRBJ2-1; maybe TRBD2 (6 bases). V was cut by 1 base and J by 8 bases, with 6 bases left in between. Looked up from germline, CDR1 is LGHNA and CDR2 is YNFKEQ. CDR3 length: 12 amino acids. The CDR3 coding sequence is TGTGCCAGCAGCCAAGTAGCGGATGAGCAGTTCTTC. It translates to CASSQVADEQFF.